Sequencing of this T cell receptor (beta chain) was carried out in a study of blood T cell repertoires in COVID-19. In the study overall: Collection of acute and convalescent COVID-19 samples took place in the United States, Italy and Spain. T cells, B-cell-depleted T cells, or PBMCs supplied cDNA or gDNA.

Original analysis: Counts of nucleated cells, estimated from reference gene primer amplification, were obtained. Libraries were prepared by immunoSEQ multiplex PCR; TCRdb keeps only in-frame clonotypes and omits some of them. V and J calls and clone size are given by that table; D and trimming were obtained from the DNA. The data hold about 78,000 clones, with about 92% observed a single time. The V end was cut by 4 bases, the J end by 5 bases, with 12 bases between. Germline V gene lookup returns CDR1 SEHNR and CDR2 FQNEAQ (reference sequence). The CDR3 has 14 residues. This clonotype originated in a woman between 45 and 65 years old in a cohort sampled during active COVID-19. Sequences were obtained from peripheral blood. This chain links TRBV7-9 with TRBJ1-5; tentative D call: TRBD1 (6 bases). CDR3: CASSWGLGYQPQHF. The DNA for the CDR3 is TGTGCCAGCAGCTGGGGGCTGGGGTATCAGCCCCAGCATTTT.